The rows below give T cell receptor beta chains drawn from one sample of a study of blood T cells in healthy people across ages. Via MiXCR, TCRdb re-called the 5' RACE reads, giving one row per CDR3 protein. The repertoire has about 780,000 distinct CDR3 sequences, about half of them found once; the top ten carry 15% to 20%. Material for sequencing was blood. The receptor source for this set is a man older than 75 in good health. CDR3s include the opening cysteine and the closing phenylalanine or tryptophan. The D gene is left open where the match is weak. Clone size is shown for a subset of rows, as once, few, many or a class of expanded clone.

TRBV18	few	NA	TRBJ1-1	CASSPNGGNTEAFF	TGTGCCAGCTCACCAAATGGGGGTAACACTGAAGCTTTCTTT
TRBV27	few	TRBD1	TRBJ1-2	CASSHTTGEDGYTF	TGTGCCAGCAGTCACACGACAGGGGAGGATGGCTACACCTTC
TRBV6-6	NA	NA	TRBJ1-5	CASSSGGEHNQPQHF	TGTGCCAGCAGTTCCGGGGGGGAGCACAATCAGCCCCAGCATTTT
TRBV4-2	NA	NA	TRBJ2-7	CASSQDPSGLSYEQYF	TGTGCCAGCAGCCAAGATCCGAGCGGGCTCTCATACGAGCAGTACTTC
TRBV20-1	NA	NA	TRBJ2-7	CSALGAYEQYF	TGCAGTGCTCTAGGGGCCTACGAGCAGTACTTC
TRBV9	NA	NA	TRBJ2-7	CASSVISNSYEQYF	TGTGCCAGCAGCGTAATTAGCAACTCCTACGAGCAGTACTTC
TRBV20-1	NA	NA	TRBJ2-3	CSAQIHLTDTQYF	TGCAGTGCTCAAATTCACCTCACAGATACGCAGTATTTT
TRBV2	NA	NA	TRBJ2-1	CASSDVGGGRNEQFF	TGTGCCAGCAGTGATGTCGGGGGAGGTCGCAATGAGCAGTTCTTC
TRBV4-2	NA	NA	TRBJ1-1	CASSQQGEEDTEAFF	TGTGCCAGCAGCCAACAGGGCGAGGAGGACACTGAAGCTTTCTTT
TRBV28	NA	TRBD2	TRBJ2-1	CASRSRLAGEYNEQFF	TGTGCCAGCAGATCCAGACTAGCGGGTGAATACAATGAGCAGTTCTTC
TRBV6-2/TRBV6-3	NA	NA	TRBJ2-5	CASSGAGKTQYF	TGTGCCAGCAGTGGCGCGGGGAAGACCCAGTACTTC
TRBV12-3/TRBV12-4	NA	NA	TRBJ1-1	CASTGTARNTEAFF	TGTGCCAGCACCGGGACTGCGCGGAACACTGAAGCTTTCTTT
TRBV6-6	many	NA	TRBJ2-1	CASSYSKGWYEQFF	TGTGCCAGCAGTTACTCGAAGGGGTGGTATGAGCAGTTCTTC
TRBV7-8	few	NA	TRBJ2-7	CASGIAVSYEQYF	TGTGCCAGCGGGATAGCGGTCTCCTACGAGCAGTACTTC
TRBV20-1	many	NA	TRBJ1-1	CSASQNVNTEAFF	TGCAGTGCTAGTCAGAACGTTAACACTGAAGCTTTCTTT
TRBV29-1	many	NA	TRBJ2-3	CSVGGGISTDTQYF	TGCAGCGTTGGGGGCGGGATTAGCACAGATACGCAGTATTTT
TRBV14	few	NA	TRBJ2-6	CASSPTPTSGANVLTF	TGTGCCAGCAGCCCGACACCAACCTCTGGGGCCAACGTCCTGACTTTC
TRBV4-3	many	TRBD2	TRBJ2-1	CASSQDFLARTSSQEGEQFF	TGCGCCAGCAGCCAAGATTTCCTTGCGAGGACTAGCTCCCAGGAGGGGGAGCAGTTCTTC
TRBV4-2	few	NA	TRBJ1-4	CASSQDAGTNEKLFF	TGTGCCAGCAGCCAAGATGCAGGGACTAATGAAAAACTGTTTTTT
TRBV20-1	few	TRBD2	TRBJ2-7	CSARDGRAYEQYF	TGCAGTGCTAGAGACGGGAGGGCCTACGAGCAGTACTTC
TRBV29-1	NA	TRBD1	TRBJ2-5	CSVDFRLTGLQETQYF	TGCAGCGTTGACTTTAGGCTGACAGGGCTCCAAGAGACCCAGTACTTC
TRBV5-1	once	NA	TRBJ2-7	CASSLDRARSEQYF	TGCGCCAGCAGCTTGGACAGGGCCCGGAGCGAGCAGTACTTC
TRBV7-3	NA	TRBD2	TRBJ2-3	CASSPQPGLANTDTQYF	TGTGCCAGCAGCCCCCAGCCAGGACTAGCTAACACAGATACGCAGTATTTT
TRBV10-3	many	TRBD1	TRBJ2-5	CAISGQAFQETQYF	TGTGCCATCAGCGGACAGGCGTTCCAAGAGACCCAGTACTTC
TRBV5-1	few	NA	TRBJ2-4	CASSKFQSQENIQYF	TGCGCCAGCAGCAAGTTTCAGAGTCAGGAAAACATTCAGTACTTC
TRBV4-2	NA	TRBD1	TRBJ2-7	CASSQGLGQNCEQYF	TGTGCCAGCAGCCAAGGTCTGGGACAGAACTGCGAGCAGTACTTC
TRBV7-2	NA	TRBD1	TRBJ2-6	CASSSTRQGAGGANVLTF	TGTGCCAGCAGCTCAACTCGACAGGGGGCGGGGGGGGCCAACGTCCTGACTTTC
TRBV11-2	few	NA	TRBJ2-2	CASRSANTGELFF	TGTGCCAGCAGGAGCGCGAACACCGGGGAGCTGTTTTTT
TRBV10-3	NA	NA	TRBJ2-5	CAISDHEGGGPQETQYF	TGTGCCATCAGTGATCACGAAGGGGGAGGCCCCCAAGAGACCCAGTACTTC
TRBV7-2	few	NA	TRBJ2-4	CASSRQAKNIQYF	TGTGCCAGCAGCCGCCAAGCCAAAAACATTCAGTACTTC
TRBV14	many	TRBD2	TRBJ2-1	CASSFSLMAGDNEQFF	TGTGCCAGCAGCTTCTCTCTAATGGCGGGAGACAATGAGCAGTTCTTC
TRBV28	few	TRBD1	TRBJ1-2	CASSSGTGGIVYGYTF	TGTGCCAGCAGTTCTGGGACAGGGGGGATCGTCTATGGCTACACCTTC
TRBV18	NA	TRBD1	TRBJ2-1	CASSFRQGLSGPVLASYNEQFF	TGTGCCAGCTCCTTCCGACAGGGCCTGAGCGGCCCAGTGCTGGCCTCCTACAATGAGCAGTTCTTC
TRBV5-5	few	NA	TRBJ2-7	CASTSENYEQYF	TGTGCCAGCACTAGCGAGAACTACGAGCAGTACTTC
TRBV28	NA	TRBD2	TRBJ2-1	CASSLPRTSNNEQFF	TGTGCCAGCAGTTTACCCCGGACTAGCAACAATGAGCAGTTCTTC
TRBV2	NA	NA	TRBJ2-7	CASGESADYEQYF	TGTGCCAGCGGCGAGTCAGCTGACTACGAGCAGTACTTC
TRBV7-2	many	NA	TRBJ2-7	CASSFLGSVNEQYF	TGTGCCAGCAGCTTCCTAGGGTCCGTCAACGAGCAGTACTTC
TRBV29-1	NA	TRBD1	TRBJ1-1	CSVDRTGGEAFF	TGCAGCGTTGATAGGACAGGGGGAGAAGCTTTCTTT
TRBV7-2	few	TRBD1	TRBJ2-4	CASSLVTGVGKNIQYF	TGTGCCAGCAGCTTAGTGACAGGGGTCGGCAAAAACATTCAGTACTTC
TRBV20-1	NA	NA	TRBJ1-2	CSAIEADSGDYGYTF	TGCAGTGCTATAGAGGCGGACAGCGGGGACTATGGCTACACCTTC
TRBV7-2	NA	TRBD2	TRBJ2-1	CASSSGAGGRNEQFF	TGTGCCAGCAGCTCCGGAGCGGGAGGGAGGAATGAGCAGTTCTTC
TRBV11-3	NA	NA	TRBJ2-7	CASSVSRVYEQYF	TGTGCCAGCAGCGTGAGCAGGGTGTACGAGCAGTACTTC
TRBV10-2	NA	NA	TRBJ1-5	CASSESRGDQPQHF	TGCGCCAGCAGTGAGTCGAGAGGGGATCAGCCCCAGCATTTT
TRBV7-3	NA	NA	TRBJ1-6	CASSLAGKGSPLHF	TGTGCCAGCAGCTTAGCAGGGAAAGGTTCACCCCTCCACTTT
TRBV30	NA	NA	TRBJ2-1	CAWSAVYNEQFF	TGTGCCTGGAGTGCCGTCTACAATGAGCAGTTCTTC
TRBV20-1	few	TRBD1	TRBJ2-1	CSVGTAYNEQFF	TGCAGTGTGGGGACAGCCTACAATGAGCAGTTCTTC
TRBV20-1	NA	NA	TRBJ1-2	CSARGQDGGYTF	TGCAGTGCTAGGGGGCAGGATGGAGGCTACACCTTC
TRBV12-3/TRBV12-4	NA	NA	TRBJ2-1	CASSLFSDSYNEQFF	TGTGCCAGCAGTTTATTCAGCGACTCCTACAATGAGCAGTTCTTC
TRBV29-1	many	TRBD1	TRBJ2-7	CSVQGANYEQYF	TGCAGCGTTCAGGGGGCCAACTACGAGCAGTACTTC
TRBV3-1	many	NA	TRBJ1-2	CASSQGILGYTF	TGTGCCAGCAGCCAAGGGATTCTGGGCTACACCTTC
TRBV20-1	NA	TRBD2	TRBJ2-3	CSASYSGRALSSTDTQYF	TGCAGTGCTAGTTATAGCGGGAGGGCCTTGTCTAGCACAGATACGCAGTATTTT
TRBV4-1	many	TRBD1	TRBJ2-5	CASSQGQGAWETQYF	TGCGCCAGCAGCCAGGGACAGGGGGCGTGGGAGACCCAGTACTTC